The entry below describes one TCR beta chain. These data are taken from a study of control samples from healthy donors and cancer patients. V gave up 0 bases and J gave up 6 bases, with 12 bases separating them. The V gene's germline CDR1 is MGHRA and CDR2 YSYEKL. This CDR3 has 15 residues. The table came from immunoSEQ multiplex PCR; TCRdb's copy has only in-frame clones and leaves some out. The sample lists approximately 40,000 clones; 80% to 90% were seen once. Sequenced input: PBMCs. The receptor was derived from a woman in her fifties or sixties with lung cancer. The chain joins TRBV4-1 to TRBJ1-5; TRBD1 is a possible D gene (5 bases). The CDR3 bases are TGCGCCAGCAGCCAAGATGTGGGGGTTCGTCAGCCCCAGCATTTT. This translates into CASSQDVGVRQPQHF.